This TCR beta chain was identified during a study of T-cell reconstitution after alpha-beta-depleted transplantation in children. The CDR3 contains 11 residues. To note about this clonotype: At one of its ends the junction is not consistent with the germline gene, which may arise from a read error.

The TCRbeta library incorporated unique molecular identifiers. Each CDR3 protein gets one entry after TCRdb re-called the PCR reads with MiXCR. This table has about 540,000 distinct CDR3 sequences, approximately 20% appearing once. The source material was PBMCs from the stem cell graft donor, sampled from the stem cell graft. The chain carries TRBV12-3 or TRBV12-4 and TRBJ2-7, with a tentative D call TRBD2 (5 bases). The clonotype comes from a human donor who donated a stem cell graft to a child with acute lymphoblastic leukemia. The CDR3 loop reads CASSLAGDTHF. CDR3 nucleotide sequence: TGTGCCAGCAGTTTAGCGGGAGATACCCACTTC.